These 27 T cell receptor beta chains originate from one sample sequenced in a study of blood T cells in healthy people across ages. With a J-beta primer mix and a sample-barcoded 5' primer, a second PCR ran about 6 to 11 cycles. TCRdb analysed the 5' RACE reads with MiXCR anew, one entry per CDR3 protein. Of 1.5 million to 2 million distinct CDR3 sequences listed, roughly 43% are singletons. Specimen: blood. Every receptor here comes from a human donor in good health.

V is TRBV29-1 and J is TRBJ2-3; 14 positions agree with TRBD2. This CDR3 has 16 residues. The germline gives CDR1 SQVTM, CDR2 ANQGSEA. V dropped 6 bases and J dropped 3; count of bases not matched to a gene: 8. The CDR3 spells CSVQPWTSGGTDTQYF. The CDR3 coding sequence is TGCAGCGTCCAGCCGTGGACTAGCGGGGGGACAGATACGCAGTATTTT.

This clonotype was detected a few times. The DNA is left out, because the CDR3 cannot be placed on it with certainty; the CDR3 is given as TCRdb lists it. The rearrangement joins TRBV6-2 or TRBV6-3 to TRBJ2-1; the table gives TRBD2 as D, unverified against the DNA. The CDR3 spans 15 amino acids, including both terminal residues. Germline V lookup: CDR1 MNHEY, CDR2 SVGEGT. The CDR3 spells CASSSGQGVHNEQFF.

This clonotype showed up just a few times. J is TRBJ2-1 and V is TRBV12-5, with D possibly being TRBD2 (5 bases). With the DNA end fitting TRBJ2-7 better, the J assignment may be wrong. The CDR3 has 14 residues. Germline V CDR1 and CDR2: LGHNT, FRNRAP. The CDR3 loop is CASGLAVPSYEQYF. The CDR3 DNA reads as TGTGCTAGTGGTTTGGCCGTCCCTAGCTATGAGCAGTACTTC.

The J gene is TRBJ2-1, the V gene TRBV10-3, with D tentatively TRBD2 (5 bases). There are 13 residues in the CDR3. From germline, CDR1 is ENHRY and CDR2 SYGVKD. Deletions cut 2 bases from V and 7 bases from J, with 9 bases between. The DNA of the CDR3 is TGTGCCATCAGTGAGGGACTCCTGAATGAGCAGTTCTTC. This encodes CAISEGLLNEQFF.

J is TRBJ2-5 and V is TRBV5-1; D could derive from TRBD1 or TRBD2 (6 bases each). V was shortened by 4 bases and J by 7 bases, with 20 bases between the two germline ends. The CDR3 extends over 15 amino acids. Germline-derived CDR1 and CDR2 are SGHRS and YFSETQ. In DNA form, the CDR3 reads TGCGCCAGCAGCCTGGGCACAGGAGGGGGGAGGACCCAGTACTTC. Protein product: CASSLGTGGGRTQYF.

Comment on this clonotype: The junction departs from germline at one end; a sequencing error may be responsible. The chain combines TRBV18 with TRBJ1-1; D uncertain. The CDR3 is made up of 12 amino acids. The germline gives CDR1 KGHSH, CDR2 LQKENI. As DNA, the CDR3 is TGTGCCAGCTCACCGGCAGGAGCTGAAACTTTCTTT. Translating it yields CASSPAGAETFF.

This clonotype has just a few counts. V usage is TRBV6-2 or TRBV6-3 and J usage is TRBJ1-2; unclear D gene. This CDR3 contains 15 residues. Germline values: CDR1 MNHEY, CDR2 SVGEGT. V dropped 2 bases and J dropped 2 bases, with 12 bases sitting between them. DNA of the CDR3: TGTGCCAGCAGTTACGGGTTCGCGGAAAACTATGGCTACACCTTC. This gives the protein CASSYGFAENYGYTF.

The chain joins TRBV11-1 to TRBJ1-1; TRBD1 matches 7 bases. The CDR3 is made up of 15 amino acids. Looked up from germline, CDR1 is SGHAT and CDR2 is FQDESV (reference sequence). The junction had 6 bases not matched to a gene; V was cut back by 1 base and J by 4 bases. CDR3 DNA sequence: TGTGCCAGCAGCTTAGGCCAACAGGGGAGCACTGAAGCTTTCTTT. Amino acids: CASSLGQQGSTEAFF.

This clonotype was observed many times. The rearrangement links TRBV11-2 to TRBJ1-6, with D perhaps matching TRBD1 (5 bases). Trimming took off 5 bases at V and 11 bases at J, with 7 bases between the two ends. The germline V gene has CDR1 SGHAT and CDR2 FQNNGV. The CDR3 has 11 amino acids. CDR3 nucleotides: TGTGCCAGCAGCCTAGGGGCACCCCTCCACTTT. Residues: CASSLGAPLHF.

This clonotype has just a few counts. The chain carries TRBV20-1 and TRBJ2-5; TRBD2 agrees at 11 bases. The ends lost 0 bases at V and 6 bases at J; junction bases unmatched: 6. Per the germline V gene, CDR1 is DFQATT and CDR2 is SNEGSKA (reference sequence). The CDR3 contains 15 residues. This chain's CDR3 is CSARDRLAGGQTQYF. CDR3 sequence (DNA): TGCAGTGCTAGAGATCGGCTAGCGGGGGGACAGACCCAGTACTTC.

This clonotype occurred once. The conserved closing phenylalanine or tryptophan is absent in this CDR3, likely reflecting a read error. V is TRBV6-5 and J is TRBJ2-2; the D gene is possibly TRBD2 (6 bases). This CDR3 comprises 16 residues. Looked up from germline, CDR1 is MNHEY and CDR2 is SVGAGI. Between the trimmed V and J ends, which lost 3 bases and 6 bases, there was a span of 17 bases. CDR3 residues: CASSYGRLAIAGELFC. The CDR3 DNA is TGTGCCAGCAGTTATGGCCGGCTAGCGATAGCCGGGGAGCTGTTTTGT.

J is TRBJ1-4 and V is TRBV27, with D uncertain. This CDR3 region has 14 residues. CDR1 MNHEY and CDR2 SMNVEV come from the germline V gene (reference sequence). The germline V and J ends were trimmed by 3 bases and 7 bases, with 12 bases remaining between them. The CDR3 DNA sequence: TGTGCCAGCAGTTTTCAAGGGTTGGCTGAAAAACTGTTTTTT. Translation gives CASSFQGLAEKLFF.

The chain employs TRBV20-1 and TRBJ1-1; D is ambiguous. V was pared by 2 bases and J by 11 bases, with 15 bases between. The CDR3 covers 12 residues. Germline CDR1 reads DFQATT; CDR2 reads SNEGSKA (reference sequence). As DNA, the CDR3 is TGCAGTGCTAGACTGGATGCCCCCAGGGCTTTCTTT. Residues: CSARLDAPRAFF.

This clonotype has a handful of counts. The rearrangement uses TRBV6-1 and TRBJ1-2, with D uncertain. This CDR3 has 14 amino acids. V shed 0 bases and J shed 3 bases, with 8 bases lying between them. Germline values: CDR1 MNHNS, CDR2 SASEGT. Written as DNA, the CDR3 is TGTGCCAGCAGTGAAGCCGGGTACTACTATGGCTACACCTTC. Encoded protein: CASSEAGYYYGYTF.

Note on this clonotype: This sequence may be a read error, since a much larger clone differs from it by one base. This rearrangement joins TRBV29-1 to TRBJ2-1; no clear D gene. CDR1 SQVTM and CDR2 ANQGSEA come from the germline V gene. This CDR3 is built from 14 residues. V was pared by 0 bases and J by 10 bases, with 16 bases between. The CDR3 loop reads CSVEDLRGSYEQFF. For the CDR3, the DNA is TGCAGCGTTGAAGATCTAAGAGGTTCCTACGAGCAGTTCTTC.

V gene TRBV20-1 combines with J gene TRBJ2-1; a possible D gene is TRBD1 (6 bases). Per the germline V gene, CDR1 is DFQATT and CDR2 is SNEGSKA (reference sequence). V gave up 0 bases and J gave up 4 bases, with 10 bases separating them. The CDR3 totals 14 residues. The CDR3 spells CSARDPDRYNEQFF. In DNA, the CDR3 is TGCAGTGCTAGAGACCCAGACAGGTACAATGAGCAGTTCTTC.

The chain employs TRBV2 and TRBJ1-6; 7 positions match TRBD1. The V gene's germline CDR1 is SNHLY and CDR2 FYNNEI. The J segment lost 6 bases and the V segment lost 3 bases, leaving 8 bases of the junction unmatched. The CDR3 totals 16 residues. This chain's CDR3 is CASSESGTEFNSPLHF. In nucleotides, the CDR3 is TGTGCCAGCAGTGAGAGCGGGACAGAGTTTAATTCACCCCTCCACTTT. The full variable domain, rest sourced from reference TRBV2 and TRBJ1-6, is EPEVTQTPSHQVTQMGQEVILRCVPISNHLYFYWYRQILGQKVEFLVSFYNNEISEKSEIFDDQFSVERPDGSNFTLKIRSTKLEDSAMYFCASSESGTEFNSPLHFGNGTRLTVT.

The chain employs TRBV6-2 or TRBV6-3 and TRBJ2-1; D possibly corresponds to TRBD2 (5 bases). The germline V gene encodes CDR1 MNHEY and CDR2 SVGEGT. V gave up 4 bases and J gave up 3 bases, with 10 bases separating them. CDR3 length: 14 residues. For the CDR3, the DNA is TGTGCCAGCAGTTCGAACCGGGACTACAATGAGCAGTTCTTC. As protein: CASSSNRDYNEQFF.

The chain combines TRBV30 with TRBJ1-6, with 9 bases identical to TRBD1. This CDR3 has 13 amino acids. The junction had 3 bases not matched to a gene; V was cut back by 4 bases and J by 8 bases. The V gene's germline CDR1 is GTSNPN and CDR2 SVGIG (reference sequence). CDR3 nucleotide sequence: TGTGCCTGGACGGACAGGGGCCATTCACCCCTCCACTTT. Residues: CAWTDRGHSPLHF.

This clonotype was counted many times. V and J are TRBV7-2 and TRBJ2-5; D possibly corresponds to TRBD1 (6 bases). Germline lookup yields CDR1 SGHTA and CDR2 FQGNSA. This CDR3 contains 15 residues. The ends were cut back, 5 bases at V and 4 bases at J, with 17 bases in the middle. In DNA, the CDR3 is TGTGCCAGCAGCCCCTCCGACAGGACCCGAGAGACCCAGTACTTC. Amino acids: CASSPSDRTRETQYF. Combining the CDR3 with reference TRBV7-2 and TRBJ2-5 gives the whole variable domain GAGVSQSPSNKVTEKGKDVELRCDPISGHTALYWYRQSLGQGLEFLIYFQGNSAPDKSGLPSDRFSAERTGGSVSTLTIQRTQQEDSAVYLCASSPSDRTRETQYFGPGTRLLVL.

V is TRBV21-1 and J is TRBJ2-3; TRBD1, as called in the table, went unchecked against the DNA. TRBV21-1 is tagged as a pseudogene. This CDR3 comprises 17 residues. CDR3: CASNASSGDISTDTQYF. In DNA form, the CDR3 reads TGTGCCAGCAACGCTTCCTCAGGGGACATCAGCACAGATACGCAGTATTTT.

The V and J genes are TRBV4-2 and TRBJ2-5; TRBD2 aligns across 9 bases. The J segment lost 5 bases and the V segment lost 8 bases, leaving 9 bases of the junction unmatched. This CDR3 is built from 14 residues. Germline-derived CDR1 and CDR2 are LGHNA and YNFKEQ. The CDR3 DNA is TGTGCCAGCGGTGGCGGGGGGGCCGGGGAGACCCAGTACTTC. Residues: CASGGGGAGETQYF.

The chain has TRBV28 and TRBJ2-7; D is ambiguous. In germline, CDR1 is MDHEN, CDR2 SYDVKM. The CDR3 spans 13 residues. Deletions cut 6 bases from V and 5 bases from J, with 14 bases between. CDR3: CASSMTVVHEQYF. The CDR3 bases are TGTGCCAGCAGCATGACGGTGGTTCACGAGCAGTACTTC.

V is TRBV6-5 and J is TRBJ1-2; D remains unclear. Germline loops: CDR1 MNHEY, CDR2 SVGAGI. This CDR3 has 15 residues. The V end lost 5 bases, the J end lost 4 bases, and 17 bases lay between the germline ends. CDR3 DNA: TGTGCCAGCAGTACCTCCGGGATCCGCTTCTATGGCTACACCTTC. Translating gives CASSTSGIRFYGYTF.

This clonotype was detected a few times. One end of the junction is discordant with germline, which a read error may explain. The J gene is TRBJ2-6, the V gene TRBV5-1; 7 positions agree with TRBD1. Germline V CDR1 and CDR2: SGHRS, YFSETQ. This CDR3 contains 18 residues. CDR3 sequence (DNA): TGCGCCAGCAGCTTGTATAGGGACAGCTCCTCTGGGGCCAACGTCCGGACTTTC. Translating gives CASSLYRDSSSGANVRTF.

This clonotype has just a few counts. The CDR3 region is CASSYQGDIQYF. The CDR3 DNA follows: TGTGCCAGCAGTTACCAGGGGGACATTCAGTACTTC. The V gene is TRBV28, the J gene TRBJ2-4; 7 nucleotides match TRBD1. J was trimmed by 8 bases and V by 4 bases; bases with no gene match: 2. The CDR3 is 12 residues long. Germline loops: CDR1 MDHEN, CDR2 SYDVKM.

Concerning this clonotype itself: Germline and junction disagree at one end, which may indicate a read error. V is TRBV11-2 and J is TRBJ1-4; TRBD1 might be the D (6 bases). The CDR3 has 14 residues. Per the germline V gene, CDR1 is SGHAT and CDR2 is FQNNGV. CDR3 amino acids: CASSTSGQIERLFF. CDR3 nucleotides: TGTGCCAGCAGCACCTCCGGACAGATTGAAAGACTGTTTTTT.